The 30 T cell receptor beta chains listed next were all sequenced from one sample in a study of control samples from healthy donors and cancer patients. The method was immunoSEQ multiplex PCR; TCRdb's version includes in-frame clones alone and lacks a portion of them. Here the sample spans around 42,000 clones, roughly 85% being singletons. The specimen was blood. These receptors were taken from a man aged 55 to 70 in good health.

The V gene is TRBV6-2 or TRBV6-3, the J gene TRBJ2-2, with 9 bases that match TRBD1. The CDR3 has 14 residues. Trimming removed 6 bases from V and 3 bases from J; junction bases left unmatched: 2. Germline lookup yields CDR1 MNHEY and CDR2 SVGEGT. CDR3: CASSWTGDTGELFF. As DNA, the CDR3 is TGTGCCAGCAGCTGGACAGGGGACACCGGGGAGCTGTTTTTT.

V usage is TRBV12-3 or TRBV12-4 and J usage is TRBJ1-6, with TRBD1 matching over 7 bases. The CDR3 is 13 amino acids. The junction had 2 bases not matched to a gene; V was cut back by 6 bases and J by 6 bases. The CDR3 region has the DNA TGTGCCAGCAGCCGGGACAGTAATTCACCCCTCCACTTT. Translating gives CASSRDSNSPLHF.

The genes are TRBV9 and TRBJ1-1; maybe TRBD1 (6 bases). The V gene's germline CDR1 is SGDLS and CDR2 YYNGEE. The CDR3 is 14 amino acids. V was pared by 0 bases and J by 5 bases, with 11 bases between. The CDR3 sequence: CASSVGQVGTEAFF. Here the CDR3 DNA reads TGTGCCAGCAGCGTAGGACAGGTGGGAACTGAAGCTTTCTTT.

The table lists this clone with a few counts. The chain carries TRBV19 and TRBJ2-1; TRBD2 is a possible D gene (6 bases). Germline V gene lookup returns CDR1 LNHDA and CDR2 SQIVND (reference sequence). This CDR3 region has 15 residues. V was cut by 5 bases and J by 0 bases, with 11 bases left in between. CDR3 amino acids: CASSPDYSSYNEQFF. The CDR3 DNA reads TGTGCCAGTAGTCCGGACTACAGCTCCTACAATGAGCAGTTCTTC. Based on the CDR3 plus reference TRBV19 and TRBJ2-1, the full variable domain is DGGITQSPKYLFRKEGQNVTLSCEQNLNHDAMYWYRQDPGQGLRLIYYSQIVNDFQKGDIAEGYSVSREKKESFPLTVTSAQKNPTAFYLCASSPDYSSYNEQFFGPGTRLTVL.

V is TRBV4-1 and J is TRBJ1-1, with TRBD1 identical over 7 bases. V trimming: 4 bases; J trimming: 2 bases; junction bases outside the gene matches: 4. Germline CDR1 MGHRA, CDR2 YSYEKL. There are 14 residues in the CDR3. CDR3 coding DNA: TGCGCCAGCAGCCTCCGGGACAGAAACACTGAAGCTTTCTTT. Its protein is CASSLRDRNTEAFF.

This chain uses TRBV7-2 with TRBJ2-1; D not resolved. The CDR3 is 15 residues long. Trimming cost V 2 bases and J 0 bases, with 8 bases left between them. The germline CDR1 and CDR2 sequences are SGHTA and FQGNSA. CDR3 coding DNA: TGTGCCAGCAGCTTAAACCCCCACTCCTACAATGAGCAGTTCTTC. Its protein product is CASSLNPHSYNEQFF.

The V and J genes are TRBV18 and TRBJ2-2; tentative D call: TRBD2 (5 bases). The germline V and J ends were trimmed by 8 bases and 5 bases, with 12 bases remaining between them. CDR1 and CDR2 from the germline V gene are KGHSH and LQKENI. The CDR3 is made up of 13 amino acids. CDR3 region: CASAADLTGELFF. CDR3 bases: TGTGCCAGCGCAGCGGACCTAACCGGGGAGCTGTTTTTT.

The chain is built from TRBV4-2 and TRBJ2-2, with 8 nucleotides matching TRBD2. This CDR3 is built from 15 residues. After removal of 2 bases from V and 5 bases from J, the junction contained 4 bases not matched to a gene. The germline CDR1 and CDR2 sequences are LGHNA and YNFKEQ. The chain's CDR3 is CASSQTIAGTGELFF. The CDR3, as DNA: TGTGCCAGCAGCCAAACCATAGCGGGGACCGGGGAGCTGTTTTTT.

This chain connects TRBV5-6 to TRBJ2-5; TRBD2 might be the D (5 bases). Trimming left V 0 bases short and J 5 bases short, with 5 bases between. Germline loops: CDR1 SGHDT, CDR2 YYEEEE. The CDR3 extends over 12 amino acids. CDR3 amino acids: CASSLGEETQYF. CDR3 bases: TGTGCCAGCAGCTTGGGGGAGGAGACCCAGTACTTC. Complete variable domain (other parts from reference TRBV5-6 and TRBJ2-5): DAGVTQSPTHLIKTRGQQVTLRCSPKSGHDTVSWYQQALGQGPQFIFQYYEEEERQRGNFPDRFSGHQFPNYSSELNVNALLLGDSALYLCASSLGEETQYFGPGTRLLVL.

This sequence joins TRBV30 and TRBJ2-3, with TRBD2 matching over 12 bases. The V gene's germline CDR1 is GTSNPN and CDR2 SVGIG (reference sequence). V dropped 3 bases and J dropped 3; count of bases not matched to a gene: 1. CDR3 length equals 14 residues. The DNA of the CDR3 is TGTGCCTGGAGGGGGACTAGCGGGACAGATACGCAGTATTTT. It is translated as CAWRGTSGTDTQYF.

The chain is built from TRBV5-1 and TRBJ1-1; 7 bases map to TRBD1. The CDR3 sequence is 16 residues long. V lost 4 bases to trimming and J lost 1 base; unmatched junction nucleotides: 10. Germline loops: CDR1 SGHRS, CDR2 YFSETQ. CDR3 sequence: CASSHQSTGPNTEAFF. The DNA for the CDR3 is TGCGCCAGCAGCCATCAATCGACAGGGCCGAACACTGAAGCTTTCTTT.

This clone ranks as medium-sized (0.01 to 0.1%). V and J are TRBV7-2 and TRBJ2-2; D remains ambiguous. V was trimmed by 3 bases and J by 0 bases, leaving 8 bases between them. The CDR3 runs 15 residues. Germline V gene data show CDR1 as SGHTA and CDR2 as FQGNSA. The CDR3 here is CASSLSRTNTGELFF. The CDR3 nucleotides are TGTGCCAGCAGCTTGAGTAGGACGAACACCGGGGAGCTGTTTTTT.

The genes are TRBV9 and TRBJ2-2, with 12 nucleotides matching TRBD1. This CDR3 is built from 17 residues. V trimming: 2 bases; J trimming: 3 bases; junction bases outside the gene matches: 5. Germline V gene sequence: CDR1 SGDLS, CDR2 YYNGEE. The CDR3 DNA reads TGTGCCAGCAGCGTGGGGGACAGGGGGCGCGACACCGGGGAGCTGTTTTTT. Protein product: CASSVGDRGRDTGELFF.

The rearrangement uses TRBV18 and TRBJ2-7; no definite D call. This CDR3 comprises 15 residues. V gave up 3 bases and J gave up 0 bases, with 12 bases separating them. The germline gives CDR1 KGHSH, CDR2 LQKENI. The CDR3 loop is CASSPTVTASYEQYF. CDR3 DNA: TGTGCCAGCTCACCTACGGTAACCGCCTCCTACGAGCAGTACTTC.

The J gene is TRBJ1-1, the V gene TRBV4-1; 7 nucleotides line up with TRBD1. In germline, CDR1 is MGHRA, CDR2 YSYEKL. Unmatched junction bases numbered 9, after V lost 4 bases and J lost 1 base. This CDR3 is 16 amino acids long. The CDR3: CASSPVLDRANTEAFF. The CDR3 bases are TGCGCCAGCAGCCCCGTCTTAGACAGGGCGAACACTGAAGCTTTCTTT.

This chain links TRBV3-1 (or the pseudogene TRBV3-2) with TRBJ2-7; D not certain. Germline CDR1 LGHDT, CDR2 YNNKEL (reference sequence). Between the trimmed V and J ends, which lost 1 base and 0 bases, there was a span of 16 bases. CDR3 length equals 17 residues. CDR3 DNA: TGTGCCAGCAGCCAAGGGCTAATAGCCTCAAACTCCTACGAGCAGTACTTC. Translation: CASSQGLIASNSYEQYF.

CDR3: CASGRHEQFF. CDR3 DNA sequence: TGCGCCAGCGGAAGACATGAGCAGTTCTTC. V gene TRBV4-1 combines with J gene TRBJ2-1; D remains unclear. Germline loops: CDR1 MGHRA, CDR2 YSYEKL. V shed 8 bases and J shed 8 bases, with 7 bases lying between them. CDR3 length: 10 amino acids.

The chain has TRBV3-1 (or the pseudogene TRBV3-2) and TRBJ2-5, with TRBD1 matching 8 bases. Looked up from germline, CDR1 is LGHDT and CDR2 is YNNKEL (reference sequence). This CDR3 contains 15 residues. Trimming took 4 bases from V and 1 from J; bases not matched to a gene: 5. CDR3 nucleotides: TGTGCCAGCAGCCGGACAGGGAATGTCCAAGAGACCCAGTACTTC. Amino acid sequence: CASSRTGNVQETQYF.

As DNA, the CDR3 is TGTGCCAGCAGCCTGCGGACTAGCGGGAGCACGGGCTACAATGAGCAGTTCTTC. It yields the protein CASSLRTSGSTGYNEQFF. V usage is TRBV7-8 and J usage is TRBJ2-1; 13 nucleotides agree with TRBD2. Germline V lookup: CDR1 SGHVS, CDR2 FQNEAQ. V shed 5 bases and J 3 bases; nucleotides not matched to a gene: 10. The CDR3 loop spans 18 amino acids.

Of note for this clone: The sample contains more than one DNA sequence encoding this CDR3. The chain recombines TRBV28 with TRBJ1-1; a weak D match, TRBD1 (5 bases). Looked up from germline, CDR1 is MDHEN and CDR2 is SYDVKM. Trimming stripped 4 bases from V and 1 base from J, with 10 bases between. The CDR3 runs 14 residues. The CDR3 region is CASSSGGGNTEAFF. CDR3 coding DNA: TGTGCCAGCAGTTCCGGGGGGGGGAACACTGAAGCTTTCTTT.

This CDR3 is CASSLQTPAGQETQYF. CDR3 nucleotide sequence: TGTGCCAGCAGCCTTCAGACTCCAGCAGGGCAAGAGACCCAGTACTTC. The chain employs TRBV2 and TRBJ2-5; the D gene is possibly TRBD1 (5 bases). The CDR3 contains 16 residues. V dropped 6 bases and J dropped 2 bases, with 19 bases sitting between them. Germline CDR1 is SNHLY and CDR2 is FYNNEI.

The V gene is TRBV19, the J gene TRBJ2-5, with TRBD2 identical over 7 bases. CDR1 is LNHDA and CDR2 is SQIVND in the germline V gene (reference sequence). The CDR3 has 15 amino acids. J was trimmed by 3 bases and V by 5 bases; bases with no gene match: 9. CDR3: CASSVGGSREETQYF. As DNA, the CDR3 is TGTGCCAGTAGTGTGGGGGGGAGCAGGGAAGAGACCCAGTACTTC.

The chain combines TRBV20-1 with TRBJ1-1; D remains unclear. CDR3 length: 11 residues. V dropped 1 base and J dropped 11 bases, with 11 bases sitting between them. CDR1 DFQATT and CDR2 SNEGSKA come from the germline V gene (reference sequence). CDR3 DNA sequence: TGCAGTGCTAGAGGTTTGGACCTGGCTTTCTTT. It yields the protein CSARGLDLAFF.

As to this clone: Other DNA sequences in this sample translate to the same CDR3. The chain joins TRBV5-1 to TRBJ2-1; 13 nucleotides align to TRBD2. The CDR3 runs 17 residues. CDR1 and CDR2 (germline): SGHRS, YFSETQ. Losses at the gene ends were 0 bases for V and 5 bases for J; bases not matched to a gene: 5. The CDR3 region has the DNA TGCGCCAGCAGCTTGGCCCCTGGGACTAGCGGGAACAATGAGCAGTTCTTC. Protein sequence: CASSLAPGTSGNNEQFF.

The chain links TRBV5-4 to TRBJ2-2; 12 positions match TRBD1. The CDR3 loop spans 15 amino acids. J gave up 7 bases and V 4 bases, and 5 bases lay outside the gene matches. Germline values: CDR1 SGHNT, CDR2 YYREEE (reference sequence). The CDR3 DNA sequence: TGTGCCAGCAGCCTGGGACAGGGGGCGGACGGGGAGCTGTTTTTT. Translating it yields CASSLGQGADGELFF. Drawing the rest from reference TRBV5-4 and TRBJ2-2, the complete variable domain is ETGVTQSPTHLIKTRGQQVTLRCSSQSGHNTVSWYQQALGQGPQFIFQYYREEENGRGNFPPRFSGLQFPNYSSELNVNALELDDSALYLCASSLGQGADGELFFGEGSRLTVL.

DNA of the CDR3: TGTGCCAGCAGCTCCGACAGGGTTGGCTACACCTTC. This encodes CASSSDRVGYTF. V is TRBV7-9 and J is TRBJ1-2; TRBD1 agrees at 7 bases. Germline CDR1 is SEHNR and CDR2 is FQNEAQ (reference sequence). With V trimmed by 4 bases and J by 7 bases, 3 bases remained unmatched. The CDR3 extends over 12 amino acids.

The genes are TRBV2 and TRBJ1-5, with a weak D call TRBD1 (5 bases). Trimming pared 7 bases from V and 1 base from J, leaving 17 bases between. Germline V gives CDR1 SNHLY, CDR2 FYNNEI. The CDR3 consists of 16 residues. The CDR3 region is CASTVGTGRSNQPQHF. DNA of the CDR3: TGTGCCAGCACCGTGGGGACTGGGCGAAGCAATCAGCCCCAGCATTTT.

This clone was found once. This chain joins TRBV6-5 and TRBJ1-5; 8 bases line up with TRBD1. Germline lookup yields CDR1 MNHEY and CDR2 SVGAGI. CDR3 length: 14 residues. Trimming removed 6 bases from V and 7 bases from J; junction bases left unmatched: 8. The CDR3 sequence is CASSSDREDQPQHF. CDR3 bases: TGTGCCAGCAGCTCGGACAGGGAGGACCAGCCCCAGCATTTT.

This rearrangement joins TRBV24-1 to TRBJ1-5; D unresolved. This CDR3 region has 14 residues. Germline-derived CDR1 and CDR2 are KGHDR and SFDVKD. V was clipped by 3 bases and J by 2 bases, with 7 bases between them. The CDR3 spells CATSDGFGNQPQHF. CDR3 nucleotide sequence: TGTGCCACCAGTGATGGATTTGGCAATCAGCCCCAGCATTTT.

The V and J genes are TRBV10-2 and TRBJ1-1; D may be TRBD1 (6 bases). The V gene lost 5 bases and the J gene lost 5 bases, with 15 bases spanning the gap. Germline-derived CDR1 and CDR2 are WSHSY and SAAADI. CDR3 length: 14 amino acids. For the CDR3, the DNA is TGCGCCAGCAGTTCACAGGGACCGGAGACTGAAGCTTTCTTT. Its translation is CASSSQGPETEAFF.